The 25 T cell receptor beta chains reported below all come from one sample, sequenced in a study of T-cell reconstitution after alpha-beta-depleted transplantation in children. Unique molecular identifiers were incorporated during preparation of the TCRbeta library. TCRdb re-called the PCR reads through MiXCR, storing one row per CDR3 protein. This repertoire shows 780,000 or so distinct CDR3 sequences, 16% found once; its top ten account for around 5.3%. The material was PBMCs, mostly from graft donor cells, obtained 360 days after TCRalphabeta/CD19-depleted stem cell transplant. The source of these receptors is a male patient aged 10 to 17 who had a stem cell transplant for acute lymphoblastic leukemia, so the T cells may come from the graft donor.

V gene TRBV20-1 combines with J gene TRBJ2-7; no clear D gene. V lost 0 bases and J lost 0, with 9 bases in between. The germline V gene has CDR1 DFQATT and CDR2 SNEGSKA (reference sequence). This CDR3 contains 14 residues. The CDR3 sequence: CSARDFESSYEQYF. CDR3 coding DNA: TGCAGTGCTAGAGATTTCGAAAGCTCCTACGAGCAGTACTTC.

This clonotype was counted only a few times. This rearrangement joins TRBV5-6 to TRBJ1-1, with D uncertain. Germline V gene data show CDR1 as SGHDT and CDR2 as YYEEEE. The CDR3 is 14 residues long. The ends were cut back, 2 bases at V and 4 bases at J, with 12 bases in the middle. As DNA, the CDR3 is TGTGCCAGCAGCTTCGGGGAATCGACCACTGAAGCTTTCTTT. Translation: CASSFGESTTEAFF.

This clonotype has only a few counts. The chain couples TRBV20-1 to TRBJ2-5; D possibly corresponds to TRBD2 (6 bases). V was pared by 1 base and J by 2 bases, with 20 bases between. The CDR3 totals 17 residues. Germline CDR1 DFQATT, CDR2 SNEGSKA (reference sequence). CDR3 loop: CSARVPGGIAEQETQYF. The CDR3 DNA is TGCAGTGCTAGAGTCCCCGGCGGGATAGCGGAACAAGAGACCCAGTACTTC.

This clonotype was counted only a few times. V is TRBV4-1 and J is TRBJ1-5; D may be TRBD1 (6 bases). There are 13 residues in the CDR3. Deletions cut 0 bases from V and 12 bases from J, with 12 bases between. The germline gives CDR1 MGHRA, CDR2 YSYEKL. The CDR3 bases are TGCGCCAGCAGCCAAGACCGAACAGGGAGCCAGCATTTT. Its translation is CASSQDRTGSQHF.

Regarding this clonotype: At one end the junction does not follow the germline gene, possibly because of a read error. The V call is TRBV7-3, the J call TRBJ2-1, with D possibly called TRBD1 or TRBD2 (5 bases each). Germline V gene data show CDR1 as SGHTA and CDR2 as FQGTGA. This CDR3 spans 17 amino acids. The CDR3 spells CASRLSRGRSSYNEQFF. CDR3 nucleotide sequence: TGTGCCAGCAGGTTAAGCCGGGGACGGAGCTCCTACAATGAGCAGTTCTTC.

The rearrangement uses TRBV20-1 and TRBJ2-7; D perhaps matches TRBD2 (5 bases). Trimming pared 2 bases from V and 1 base from J, leaving 15 bases between. The CDR3 is 15 residues long. Germline assignment: CDR1 DFQATT and CDR2 SNEGSKA (reference sequence). The DNA for the CDR3 is TGCAGTGCTAGAACCCTGGAGGCCCTATCCTACGAGCAGTACTTC. This gives the protein CSARTLEALSYEQYF.

The V and J genes are TRBV6-5 and TRBJ2-1; D gene uncertain. Looked up from germline, CDR1 is MNHEY and CDR2 is SVGAGI. The CDR3 sequence is 15 residues long. The V end lost 0 bases, the J end lost 6 bases, and 12 bases lay between the germline ends. CDR3 DNA sequence: TGTGCCAGCAGTTACTCGATTTGGCTCGGCAATGAGCAGTTCTTC. As protein: CASSYSIWLGNEQFF.

The chain has TRBV12-3 or TRBV12-4 and TRBJ2-5, with D maybe TRBD2 (5 bases). The CDR3 totals 14 residues. Trimming took off 2 bases at V and 7 bases at J, with 14 bases between the two ends. CDR3 bases: TGTGCCAGCAGTTTAAGAACGGACTTAAGGACCCAGTACTTC. Amino acid sequence: CASSLRTDLRTQYF.

V and J are TRBV14 and TRBJ1-4; a possible D gene is TRBD1 (5 bases). V was shortened by 0 bases and J by 5 bases, with 13 bases between the two germline ends. In germline, CDR1 is SGHDN, CDR2 FVKESK. CDR3 size: 16 residues. CDR3 in amino acids: CASSQDGDRLNEKLFF. In DNA form, the CDR3 reads TGTGCCAGCAGCCAAGATGGAGACAGACTGAATGAAAAACTGTTTTTT.

This clonotype showed up just a few times. This sequence joins TRBV4-2 and TRBJ2-1, with 9 bases aligning to TRBD1. The CDR3 loop spans 18 amino acids. CDR1 and CDR2 from the germline V gene are LGHNA and YNFKEQ. Trimming took 3 bases from V and 5 from J; bases not matched to a gene: 14. CDR3 DNA sequence: TGTGCCAGCAGCCAGGAGGGACAGGGCGCCCTAAGTGACAATGAGCAGTTCTTC. Translated, it gives CASSQEGQGALSDNEQFF.

The V call is TRBV21-1, the J call TRBJ1-4. TRBV21-1 is a pseudogene locus. The CDR3 loop spans 16 amino acids. The CDR3 loop reads CASSKKAGGSSLELFF. The CDR3 bases are TGTGCCAGCAGCAAAAAGGCCGGAGGGTCCTCTCTGGAACTGTTTTTT.

This clonotype was seen only a few times. The genes are TRBV19 and TRBJ2-7; D is undetermined. CDR1 is LNHDA, CDR2 SQIVND, per germline (reference sequence). CDR3 length: 15 residues. The ends were cut back, 0 bases at V and 0 bases at J, with 9 bases in the middle. The CDR3 sequence is CASSIDGTSSYEQYF. CDR3 sequence (DNA): TGTGCCAGTAGTATAGATGGAACGAGCTCCTACGAGCAGTACTTC.

The chain recombines TRBV15 with TRBJ2-1; 8 nucleotides line up with TRBD1. The CDR3 contains 14 residues. Germline CDR1 and CDR2: LNHNV and YYDKDF (reference sequence). With V trimmed by 3 bases and J by 8 bases, 6 bases remained unmatched. CDR3 residues: CATSRDRVGDEQFF. Here the CDR3 DNA reads TGTGCCACCAGCAGGGACAGGGTGGGCGATGAGCAGTTCTTC. Using reference TRBV15 and TRBJ2-1 for the parts outside the CDR3, the full variable domain is DAMVIQNPRYQVTQFGKPVTLSCSQTLNHNVMYWYQQKSSQAPKLLFHYYDKDFNNEADTPDNFQSRRPNTSFCFLDIRSPGLGDTAMYLCATSRDRVGDEQFFGPGTRLTVL.

In its sample, this clonotype was seen many times. The CDR3 is CASNRLVGDYEQYF. CDR3 DNA sequence: TGTGCCAGCAATCGACTAGTGGGGGACTACGAGCAGTACTTC. V gene TRBV27 combines with J gene TRBJ2-7; weak D call: TRBD2 (6 bases). Between the trimmed V and J ends, which lost 7 bases and 3 bases, there was a span of 16 bases. CDR1 is MNHEY and CDR2 is SMNVEV in the germline V gene (reference sequence). The length of the CDR3 is 14 residues.

The chain has TRBV5-1 and TRBJ2-2; TRBD2 is a possible D gene (5 bases). The germline V gene has CDR1 SGHRS and CDR2 YFSETQ. CDR3 length: 13 amino acids. V lost 0 bases and J 6 bases, leaving 6 bases between the germline ends. Here the CDR3 reads CASSLDGAGELFF. CDR3 sequence (DNA): TGCGCCAGCAGCTTGGACGGGGCCGGGGAGCTGTTTTTT.

The chain links TRBV2 to TRBJ2-7; D not resolved. Looked up from germline, CDR1 is SNHLY and CDR2 is FYNNEI. CDR3 length equals 15 residues. The V end was cut by 5 bases, the J end by 5 bases, with 19 bases between. CDR3 sequence (DNA): TGTGCCAGCAGTACTCCCGGGCCCGGGCTCCACGAGCAGTACTTC. It encodes CASSTPGPGLHEQYF.

This clonotype was counted a few times. This rearrangement joins TRBV21-1 to TRBJ2-1; TRBD1, the table's D call, was not compared with the DNA. TRBV21-1 is noted as a pseudogene. CDR3 length: 16 amino acids. CDR3 protein: CASSNGGDTKGEKQFF. The CDR3 nucleotides are TGTGCCAGCAGCAACGGAGGGGACACTAAGGGGGAGAAGCAGTTCTTC.

V usage is TRBV15 and J usage is TRBJ2-1; a possible D gene is TRBD1 (5 bases). Germline V gene data show CDR1 as LNHNV and CDR2 as YYDKDF (reference sequence). The germline V and J ends were trimmed by 0 bases and 2 bases, with 14 bases remaining between them. The CDR3 is 17 amino acids. For the CDR3, the DNA is TGTGCCACCAGCAGAGAAGGGGTGAGCTCTCCCTACAATGAGCAGTTCTTC. Translated, it gives CATSREGVSSPYNEQFF. Full variable domain (rest looked up from reference TRBV15 and TRBJ2-1): DAMVIQNPRYQVTQFGKPVTLSCSQTLNHNVMYWYQQKSSQAPKLLFHYYDKDFNNEADTPDNFQSRRPNTSFCFLDIRSPGLGDTAMYLCATSREGVSSPYNEQFFGPGTRLTVL.

This clonotype was seen a handful of times. The chain links TRBV12-5 to TRBJ2-7, with D perhaps matching TRBD1 (6 bases). Trimming pared 5 bases from V and 0 bases from J, leaving 11 bases between. Germline V gene data show CDR1 as LGHNT and CDR2 as FRNRAP. The CDR3 runs 14 residues. CDR3 loop: CASGTGTLSYEQYF. The CDR3 region has the DNA TGTGCTAGTGGTACCGGGACACTCTCCTACGAGCAGTACTTC.

This clonotype showed up just a few times. The genes are TRBV4-1 and TRBJ2-7; D is unresolved. Germline CDR1 and CDR2: MGHRA and YSYEKL. V lost 3 bases and J 4 bases, leaving 13 bases between the germline ends. CDR3 length: 14 residues. The CDR3 sequence: CASSHPDSVYEQYF. In DNA, the CDR3 is TGCGCCAGCAGCCACCCTGACTCGGTTTACGAGCAGTACTTC.

This clonotype was detected many times. The J gene is TRBJ2-1, the V gene TRBV4-1, with 7 bases that match TRBD1. This CDR3 comprises 14 residues. V lost 6 bases to trimming and J lost 7 bases; unmatched junction nucleotides: 9. Germline CDR1 MGHRA, CDR2 YSYEKL. The CDR3 region is CASRRDRVINEQFF. The CDR3 nucleotides read TGCGCCAGCAGGCGAGACAGGGTTATTAATGAGCAGTTCTTC.

This clonotype occurred many times. The chain uses TRBV10-2 and TRBJ2-7; no definite D call. Trimming left V 3 bases short and J 3 bases short, with 6 bases between. Germline CDR1 reads WSHSY; CDR2 reads SAAADI. The CDR3 is 12 residues long. In nucleotides, the CDR3 is TGCGCCAGCAGTGAATTGCTCTACGAGCAGTACTTC. Translated: CASSELLYEQYF.

J is TRBJ2-3 and V is TRBV14; D is ambiguous. The CDR3 is made up of 16 amino acids. The germline V and J ends were trimmed by 0 bases and 2 bases, with 12 bases remaining between them. From germline, CDR1 is SGHDN and CDR2 FVKESK. The CDR3 DNA is TGTGCCAGCAGCCAAGATCTTGGGTACTCCACAGATACGCAGTATTTT. This gives the protein CASSQDLGYSTDTQYF.

CDR3 nucleotides: TGTGCCAGCAGGGGGGGTGTTGGATACGGGGAGCTGTTTTTT. It yields the protein CASRGGVGYGELFF. This sequence joins TRBV27 and TRBJ2-2; perhaps TRBD2 as D (6 bases). The CDR3 is 14 amino acids. In germline, CDR1 is MNHEY, CDR2 SMNVEV (reference sequence). The V and J ends lost 6 bases and 7 bases respectively, with 15 bases between them.

The chain combines TRBV24-1 with TRBJ2-3; D unclear. The length of the CDR3 is 13 residues. Germline loops: CDR1 KGHDR, CDR2 SFDVKD. The germline V and J ends were trimmed by 8 bases and 5 bases, with 13 bases remaining between them. The DNA for the CDR3 is TGTGCCACCAAGGGCACGTACGAAGATACGCAGTATTTT. Translating it yields CATKGTYEDTQYF.